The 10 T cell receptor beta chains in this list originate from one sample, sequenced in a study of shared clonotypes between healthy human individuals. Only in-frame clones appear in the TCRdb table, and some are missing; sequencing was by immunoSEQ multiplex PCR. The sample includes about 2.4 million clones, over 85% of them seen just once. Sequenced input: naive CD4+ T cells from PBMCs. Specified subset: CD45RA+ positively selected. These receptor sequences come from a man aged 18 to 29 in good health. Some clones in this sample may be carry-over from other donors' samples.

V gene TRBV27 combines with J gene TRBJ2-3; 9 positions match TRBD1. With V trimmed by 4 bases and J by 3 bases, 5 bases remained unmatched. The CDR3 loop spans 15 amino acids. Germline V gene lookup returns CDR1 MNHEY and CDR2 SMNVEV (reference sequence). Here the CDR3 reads CASSWGQGETDTQYF. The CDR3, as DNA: TGTGCCAGCAGTTGGGGACAGGGAGAAACAGATACGCAGTATTTT.

In DNA form, the CDR3 reads TGCGCCAGCAGCTTGCTTCAAGGAAACACCGCCATATATTTT. Translation gives CASSLLQGNTAIYF. The chain uses TRBV5-1 and TRBJ1-3; D gene unclear. CDR3 length equals 14 residues. CDR1 SGHRS and CDR2 YFSETQ come from the germline V gene. Trimming stripped 1 base from V and 11 bases from J, with 16 bases between. Drawing the rest from reference TRBV5-1 and TRBJ1-3, the complete variable domain is KAGVTQTPRYLIKTRGQQVTLSCSPISGHRSVSWYQQTPGQGLQFLFEYFSETQRNKGNFPGRFSGRQFSNSRSEMNVSTLELGDSALYLCASSLLQGNTAIYFGEGSWLTVV.

As DNA, the CDR3 is TGTGCCAGCAGCTTAACTACTAGCGGAAGCACAGATACGCAGTATTTT. Translation gives CASSLTTSGSTDTQYF. The V and J genes are TRBV7-3 and TRBJ2-3; 8 bases are a match to TRBD2. Germline V gene sequence: CDR1 SGHTA, CDR2 FQGTGA. Trimming cost V 0 bases and J 0 bases; bases outside gene matches: 2. This CDR3 spans 16 amino acids.

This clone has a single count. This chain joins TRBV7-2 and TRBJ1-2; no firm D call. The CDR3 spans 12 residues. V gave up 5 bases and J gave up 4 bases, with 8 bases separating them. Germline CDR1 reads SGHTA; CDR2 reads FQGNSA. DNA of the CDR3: TGTGCCAGCAGCCCTTCTCTCTATGGCTACACCTTC. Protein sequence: CASSPSLYGYTF.

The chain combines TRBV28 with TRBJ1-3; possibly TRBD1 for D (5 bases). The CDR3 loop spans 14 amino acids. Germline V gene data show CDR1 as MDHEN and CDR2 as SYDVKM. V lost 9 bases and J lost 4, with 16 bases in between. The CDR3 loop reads CASTGTYSGNTIYF. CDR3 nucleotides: TGTGCCAGTACCGGGACCTACTCCGGAAACACCATATATTTT.

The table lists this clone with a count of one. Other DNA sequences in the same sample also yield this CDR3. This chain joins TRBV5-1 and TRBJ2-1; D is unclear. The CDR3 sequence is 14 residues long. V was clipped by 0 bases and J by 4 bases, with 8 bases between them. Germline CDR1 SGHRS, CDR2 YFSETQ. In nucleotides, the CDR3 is TGCGCCAGCAGCTTGGCCGGCTATTACAATGAGCAGTTCTTC. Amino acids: CASSLAGYYNEQFF.

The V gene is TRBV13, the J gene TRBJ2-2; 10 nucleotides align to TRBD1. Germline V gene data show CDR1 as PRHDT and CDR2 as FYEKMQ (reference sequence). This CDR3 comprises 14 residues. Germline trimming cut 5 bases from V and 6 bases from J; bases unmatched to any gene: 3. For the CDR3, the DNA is TGTGCCAGCAGCCGCGACAGGGGGCCCGGGGAGCTGTTTTTT. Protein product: CASSRDRGPGELFF.

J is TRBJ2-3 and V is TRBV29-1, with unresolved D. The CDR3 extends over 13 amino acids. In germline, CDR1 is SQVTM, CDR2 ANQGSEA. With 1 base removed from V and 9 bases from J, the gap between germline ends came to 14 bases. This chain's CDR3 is CSVEVPPRGTQYF. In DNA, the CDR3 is TGCAGCGTTGAAGTCCCGCCGCGCGGCACGCAGTATTTT.

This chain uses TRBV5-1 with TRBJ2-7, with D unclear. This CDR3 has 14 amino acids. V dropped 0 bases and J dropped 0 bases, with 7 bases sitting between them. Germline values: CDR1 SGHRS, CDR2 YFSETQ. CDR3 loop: CASSLVTFSYEQYF. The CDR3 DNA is TGCGCCAGCAGCTTGGTGACATTCTCCTACGAGCAGTACTTC.

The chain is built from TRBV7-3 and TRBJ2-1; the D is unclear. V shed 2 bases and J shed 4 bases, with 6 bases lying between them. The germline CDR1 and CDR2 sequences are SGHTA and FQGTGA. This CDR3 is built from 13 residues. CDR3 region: CASSLYAYNEQFF. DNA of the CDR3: TGTGCCAGCAGCTTATATGCATACAATGAGCAGTTCTTC.